The present T cell receptor (beta chain) was sequenced within a study of shared clonotypes between healthy human individuals. With regard to this clone: Its specificity is not known.

Some clones are missing from TCRdb's copy, which holds only in-frame ones; the method was immunoSEQ multiplex PCR. The sample holds over a million clones, 95% to 99% seen once. V dropped 2 bases and J dropped 1 base, with 12 bases sitting between them. CDR1 is SGHVS, CDR2 FQNEAQ, per germline. This CDR3 has 16 residues. The study, taken as a whole, reports: Represented diversity, genetic and exposure-history alike, was limited by few donors.

This TCR was sampled from a man aged 30-40 years in good health. Sequencing input: naive CD4+ T cells sorted from blood. Subset given: CD45RA+ positively selected. The genes are TRBV7-8 and TRBJ1-5; TRBD1 is a possible D gene (5 bases). The CDR3 sequence is CASSLRGGTSNQPQHF. In DNA form, the CDR3 reads TGTGCCAGCAGCTTACGGGGAGGGACCAGCAATCAGCCCCAGCATTTT.